This T cell receptor beta chain was obtained from a study of CD8 T cells in ankylosing spondylitis. Study findings and constraints: The study identified a TCR beta motif of under ten highly homologous variants that appeared characteristic of ankylosing spondylitis blood.

In regard to this clonotype: Its specificity is unknown.

TCRdb reprocessed the 5' RACE reads via MiXCR and lists one record per CDR3 protein. The top ten hold around 19% of the sample, which has under 950,000 distinct CDR3 sequences, 15% to 20% seen once. Between the trimmed V and J ends, which lost 4 bases and 0 bases, there was a span of 8 bases. The CDR3 is 14 residues long. Germline V gene sequence: CDR1 KGHDR, CDR2 SFDVKD. The J gene is TRBJ1-1, the V gene TRBV24-1; D unresolved. Sequencing was done on a sample of blood, either unsorted or a sorted T cell fraction (not recorded which). This clonotype was obtained from a male donor with ankylosing spondylitis. The CDR3 DNA is TGTGCCACCAGTGACGCGAGCCTGAACACTGAAGCTTTCTTT. Its translation is CATSDASLNTEAFF.